Reported below is one T cell receptor beta chain. Using immunoSEQ multiplex PCR, the repertoire was profiled, and TCRdb retains in-frame clones only, with some absent. The table shows 95,000 to 150,000 clones, with 85% to 90% occurring only once. This record comes from a study of T cell responses to AZD1222 COVID-19 vaccine. V was cut by 2 bases and J by 9 bases, with 11 bases left in between. There are 13 residues in the CDR3. The V call is TRBV12-3 or TRBV12-4, the J call TRBJ2-1; no clear D. This sequence originates from an adult in good health. The sequencing used peripheral blood, collected on day 0 of AZD1222 vaccination. Here the CDR3 reads CASSLYSRSEQFF. The CDR3 DNA is TGTGCCAGCAGTTTATACTCAAGAAGTGAGCAGTTCTTC.